This T cell receptor (beta chain) was profiled in a study of CXCR3-negative and CXCR3-positive naive CD8 T cells. TRB cDNA libraries were made by UMI-labeled 5' RACE. TCRdb re-called the 5' RACE reads and gives one entry per CDR3 protein, without DNA. The table lists tens of thousands of distinct CDR3 sequences. Germline-derived CDR1 and CDR2 are SEHNR and FQNEAQ (reference sequence). The CDR3 contains 17 residues. The specimen sequenced was naive CXCR3- CD8+ T cells from blood. As for subset: CD45RO-CCR7+CD27+CD95- naive CD8+ T cells lacking CXCR3 (TNR3-). The sequence derives from a human donor in good health. Some clones in this sample may be carry-over from other donors' samples. The chain employs TRBV7-9 and TRBJ2-3; TCRdb proposes TRBD1, but this gene call is untestable without DNA. CDR3 residues: CASSLAPGSRNADTQYF.